This TCR beta chain derives from a study of blood T cell repertoires in COVID-19 (dated by TCRdb to about 2020). In the study overall: Samples from collaborators originated in the United States, Italy and Spain and spanned both the acute and convalescent phases of COVID-19. The material from the prospective study consisted of cDNA or gDNA derived from T cells, B-cell-depleted T cells, or PBMCs. The repertoires were made available in a free public database intended to serve as a resource for research on the immune response to SARS-CoV-2. Where available, HLA class I and class II types were obtained from metadata supplied by the sample provider rather than from assay-based typing. The samples were drawn from the first 160 participants of the ongoing ImmuneRACE study and from 950 to 1,500 subjects provided by 6 global collaborators. Sample metadata almost always included a de-identified subject ID, COVID-19 status, age in years and sex. Deeply sampled blood TCRbeta repertoires from subjects exposed to, actively infected with, or recovered from COVID-19 were included in the dataset.

The immunoSEQ Assay, a bias-controlled multiplex PCR, was used to amplify TCRbeta CDR3 regions from genomic DNA. The published analysis was carried out like this. Within the assay, amplification of reference gene primers was used to estimate how many nucleated cells each sample contained. To quantify the absolute abundance of each unique TCRbeta CDR3 rearrangement, sequence reads were collapsed and filtered. For each sample, productive Simpson clonality was calculated by taking the square root of Simpson's diversity index across productive rearrangements. TCRdb carries this immuneACCESS record with in-frame sequences only. Its versions omit some clonotypes, under half of them owing to an unresolved V gene in the studies checked, with the rest unexplained. V and J calls plus clone size are reproduced from that table; the DNA served to infer D and trimming. Counted in this sample were about 240,000 clones; about four fifths of them appeared once. Of the sample, more than 8% is held by the ten largest clones.

With regard to this clone: Its recognized antigen is unknown. No base qualities exist here, and no much larger clone lies one base off it.

The collaborating institutions used their own protocols to collect whole blood in K2EDTA tubes. For TCRbeta analysis, collaborators shipped samples as frozen whole blood, isolated PBMCs, or DNA extracted from either of those sample types. From the cysteine through the phenylalanine, the CDR3 covers 19 amino acids. Of the read, only the CDR3 DNA is kept; its 57 bases are in frame from base 1. For this chain, trimming is 3 bases at the V end and 7 bases at the J end, and the number of junction bases without a gene match is 18. As encoded in the germline V gene (reference sequence), CDR1 is LNHDA while CDR2 is SQIVND. Results the study describes overall, beyond this receptor: The amount of clinical and demographic metadata varied by source and participant and was provided uncurated.

The V and J genes are TRBV19 and TRBJ2-2; 9 bases in the middle match TRBD2. What was sequenced was peripheral blood. This sequence was found in a woman at least 80 years old with acute or convalescent COVID-19. The DNA sequence is TGTGCCAGTAGTATCCCTCTCGGTAGGCGGGGGGGCCGGAACGGGGAGCTGTTTTTT. The resulting protein is CASSIPLGRRGGRNGELFF.